These 27 T cell receptor beta chains share one sample of origin, sequenced in a study of T cell repertoires in cytomegalovirus infection. TCRdb recomputed calls from the reads with MiXCR, one row per CDR3 protein. The repertoire has 560,000 or so distinct CDR3 sequences, approximately 16% of them found once; the top ten carry about 24%. The sequenced sample was CD8+ T cells from PBMCs. The source of these receptors is a human donor in good health (CMV status not recorded). Some clones in this sample may be carry-over from other donors' samples.

This clonotype was detected many times. V and J are TRBV4-2 and TRBJ2-1, with 7 nucleotides matching TRBD2. Looked up from germline, CDR1 is LGHNA and CDR2 is YNFKEQ. V shed 2 bases and J 5 bases; nucleotides not matched to a gene: 6. CDR3 length equals 15 residues. CDR3 protein: CASSQRGDYNNEQFF. The DNA of the CDR3 is TGTGCCAGCAGCCAACGAGGGGACTACAACAATGAGCAGTTCTTC.

J is TRBJ2-7 and V is TRBV10-2; 12 bases map to TRBD2. The germline gives CDR1 WSHSY, CDR2 SAAADI. After removal of 0 bases from V and 2 bases from J, the junction contained 5 bases not matched to a gene. This CDR3 has 17 residues. The CDR3 DNA is TGCGCCAGCAGTGAGTCACCAAGGACTAGCGGGGCCTACGAGCAGTACTTC. Amino acids: CASSESPRTSGAYEQYF.

V and J are TRBV28 and TRBJ2-7; either TRBD1 or TRBD2 may fit D (5 bases each). Germline lookup yields CDR1 MDHEN and CDR2 SYDVKM. This CDR3 has 16 residues. V gave up 3 bases and J gave up 1 base, with 16 bases separating them. The CDR3 DNA follows: TGTGCCAGCAGTTTGGGGACGGCTATAGGGTCCTACGAGCAGTACTTC. Residues: CASSLGTAIGSYEQYF.

Ten or more counts support this clonotype. V usage is TRBV12-3 or TRBV12-4 and J usage is TRBJ2-5; 8 bases map to TRBD2. The CDR3 has 14 amino acids. This CDR3 reads CESGRLASEETQYF. The CDR3 coding sequence is TGTGAAAGCGGCCGACTAGCGAGTGAAGAGACCCAGTACTTC.

This clonotype has a handful of counts. The chain is built from TRBV4-1 and TRBJ2-1, with D tentatively TRBD2 (5 bases). The V gene's germline CDR1 is MGHRA and CDR2 YSYEKL. The CDR3 has 13 amino acids. V was shortened by 3 bases and J by 4 bases, with 7 bases between the two germline ends. DNA for the CDR3: TGCGCCAGCAGCCAGAGGGTGTACAATGAGCAGTTCTTC. Translating it yields CASSQRVYNEQFF.

The table lists this clonotype with many counts. The gene calls are TRBV7-6 and TRBJ1-1; weak D call: TRBD1 (5 bases). The CDR3 runs 15 residues. In germline, CDR1 is SGHVS, CDR2 FNYEAQ. V dropped 5 bases and J dropped 7 bases, with 20 bases sitting between them. CDR3 DNA sequence: TGTGCCAGCAGCCCTAAGGGTACTGACAGTTTTGAAGCTTTCTTT. This encodes CASSPKGTDSFEAFF.

This clonotype was recorded many times. The V gene is TRBV7-9, the J gene TRBJ2-7, with 9 bases aligning to TRBD1. Germline CDR1 reads SEHNR; CDR2 reads FQNEAQ (reference sequence). There are 16 residues in the CDR3. The V gene end was trimmed by 5 bases and the J gene end by 0 bases; junction bases not matched to a gene: 8. The CDR3 is CASSPQGTGSSYEQYF. The CDR3 DNA is TGTGCCAGCAGCCCCCAAGGGACAGGGAGCTCCTACGAGCAGTACTTC.

The V and J genes are TRBV5-1 and TRBJ1-2; possibly TRBD1 for D (5 bases). The CDR3 loop spans 16 amino acids. The V gene's germline CDR1 is SGHRS and CDR2 YFSETQ. Trimming took 0 bases from V and 0 from J, leaving 12 bases between them. CDR3 nucleotide sequence: TGCGCCAGCAGCTTGGAGACAGATGTTACTAACTATGGCTACACCTTC. It specifies CASSLETDVTNYGYTF.

In the case of this clonotype: A read error is possible here, since a much larger clone lies one base away. The chain has TRBV6-1 and TRBJ2-7; D is ambiguous. This CDR3 has 15 amino acids. CDR1 is MNHNS and CDR2 is SASEGT in the germline V gene. V was shortened by 2 bases and J by 4 bases, with 15 bases between the two germline ends. The chain's CDR3 is CASSERSVRGYEQYF. In nucleotides, the CDR3 is TGTGCCAGCAGTGAACGGAGCGTGAGAGGTTACGAGCAGTACTTC.

This clonotype was seen repeatedly, ten times or more. The V and J genes are TRBV12-3 or TRBV12-4 and TRBJ2-4, with 7 bases lining up with TRBD1. The CDR3 has 15 residues. Trimming cost V 5 bases and J 4 bases; bases outside gene matches: 8. CDR3 loop: CASSPPGQSKNIQYF. For the CDR3, the DNA is TGTGCCAGCAGTCCTCCGGGACAGTCAAAAAACATTCAGTACTTC.

Only a few counts were recorded for this clonotype. CDR3 protein: CAIESSRGEQYF. The CDR3, as DNA: TGTGCCATCGAATCTTCTAGGGGCGAGCAGTACTTC. V and J are TRBV25-1 and TRBJ2-7, with D tentatively TRBD1 (5 bases). Germline V gives CDR1 MGHDK, CDR2 SYGVNS. This CDR3 region has 12 residues. With 10 bases removed from V and 6 bases from J, the gap between germline ends came to 16 bases.

This clonotype has at least ten counts. The rearrangement links TRBV19 to TRBJ2-1; 15 bases align to TRBD2. The CDR3 sequence is 15 residues long. Germline loops: CDR1 LNHDA, CDR2 SQIVND (reference sequence). After removal of 5 bases from V and 8 bases from J, the junction contained 4 bases not matched to a gene. The CDR3 DNA sequence: TGTGCCAGTAGTGGTTGGACTAGCGGGAGGGATGAGCAGTTCTTC. Translation: CASSGWTSGRDEQFF.

As concerns this clonotype: This may stem from a read error, because a much larger clone lies one nucleotide away. The chain recombines TRBV7-6 with TRBJ2-1, with a possible D match to TRBD2 (6 bases). The CDR3 is made up of 15 amino acids. CDR1 SGHVS and CDR2 FNYEAQ come from the germline V gene. Trimming removed 2 bases from V and 4 bases from J, with 12 bases in between. Here the CDR3 DNA reads TGTGCCAGCAGCTTAAAGAATAGCGGATACAATGAGCAGTTCTTC. Translation gives CASSLKNSGYNEQFF.

V gene TRBV7-9 combines with J gene TRBJ2-7; 14 bases align to TRBD2. The CDR3 sequence is 17 residues long. The germline gives CDR1 SEHNR, CDR2 FQNEAQ (reference sequence). The V and J ends lost 4 bases and 2 bases, in that order; junction bases with no gene match: 7. DNA for the CDR3: TGTGCCAGCAGCTCCAGGACTAGCGGGAGGACTCCCTACGAGCAGTACTTC. Its translation: CASSSRTSGRTPYEQYF. The full variable domain, completed using reference TRBV7-9 and TRBJ2-7, is DTGVSQNPRHKITKRGQNVTFRCDPISEHNRLYWYRQTLGQGPEFLTYFQNEAQLEKSRLLSDRFSAERPKGSFSTLEIQRTEQGDSAMYLCASSSRTSGRTPYEQYFGPGTRLTVT.

Worth noting for this clonotype: As the CDR3 is not closed by the conserved phenylalanine or tryptophan, this likely results from a read error. The CDR3 DNA reads as TGTGCCAGCAAGGGGCAGGGCTACACCTTA. Amino acid sequence: CASKGQGYTL. V gene TRBV2 combines with J gene TRBJ1-2; perhaps TRBD1 as D (5 bases). This CDR3 comprises 10 residues. Trimming shortened V by 7 bases and J by 8 bases, and 8 bases separated the two germline ends. The germline gives CDR1 SNHLY, CDR2 FYNNEI.

J is TRBJ1-5 and V is TRBV4-1, with a tentative D call TRBD1 (5 bases). V was clipped by 4 bases and J by 1 base, with 11 bases between them. Germline V lookup: CDR1 MGHRA, CDR2 YSYEKL. The CDR3 spans 15 residues. CDR3 nucleotide sequence: TGCGCCAGCAGCCTAAGAAAGGGGAGCAATCAGCCCCAGCATTTT. Encoded protein: CASSLRKGSNQPQHF.

This clonotype has at least ten counts. The chain uses TRBV7-8 and TRBJ2-5; D possibly corresponds to TRBD1 (6 bases). V was shortened by 4 bases and J by 2 bases, with 23 bases between the two germline ends. Per germline, CDR1 SGHVS and CDR2 FQNEAQ. This CDR3 has 18 residues. The CDR3 nucleotides are TGTGCCAGCAGCTGGGCATTAGGGGGAGACAGGACTCAAGAGACCCAGTACTTC. Its translation: CASSWALGGDRTQETQYF.

This clonotype was picked up many times. The V and J genes are TRBV4-1 and TRBJ1-2; no definite D call. CDR3 size: 17 residues. With 0 bases removed from V and 6 bases from J, the gap between germline ends came to 20 bases. In germline, CDR1 is MGHRA, CDR2 YSYEKL. CDR3 coding DNA: TGCGCCAGCAGCCAAGATCCGGACTTCCACGGTCAAGATGGCTACACCTTC. The encoded protein is CASSQDPDFHGQDGYTF.

This clonotype was observed a few times. The chain links TRBV2 to TRBJ2-7; TRBD1 agrees at 7 bases. J lost 0 bases, V lost 7 bases, and 15 bases had no gene match. The CDR3 contains 17 residues. From germline, CDR1 is SNHLY and CDR2 FYNNEI. The CDR3 DNA sequence: TGTGCCAGCACCCAATCGTCGGGACAGTCAAGCTCCTACGAGCAGTACTTC. It is translated as CASTQSSGQSSSYEQYF.

In this sample, this clonotype turned up a few times. Mismatch with germline at one junction end may stem from a read error. The chain joins TRBV29-1 to TRBJ2-7; TRBD1 or TRBD2 may be the D gene (5 bases each). The CDR3 length is 15 residues. Germline assignment: CDR1 SQVTM and CDR2 ANQGSEA. This chain's CDR3 is CSVEGVKGSFYEQYF. For the CDR3, the DNA is TGCAGCGTAGAAGGGGTCAAGGGGAGTTTCTACGAGCAGTACTTC.

This rearrangement joins TRBV20-1 to TRBJ2-1; D possibly uses TRBD1 or TRBD2 (5 bases each). Trimming took off 7 bases at V and 8 bases at J, with 24 bases between the two ends. This CDR3 has 15 residues. The V gene's germline CDR1 is DFQATT and CDR2 SNEGSKA (reference sequence). This chain's CDR3 is CSGLGFAAVGDEQFF. The CDR3 bases are TGCAGTGGCCTAGGGTTTGCGGCGGTGGGGGATGAGCAGTTCTTC.

A note on this clonotype: This may come from a read error, since a much larger clone is one base off. This chain links TRBV7-4 with TRBJ1-1, with D perhaps matching TRBD1 (5 bases). This CDR3 spans 13 amino acids. The germline CDR1 and CDR2 sequences are SGHVT and SQSDAQ. CDR3 bases: TGTGCCAGCGCGGGGGGAATGAACATTGAAGCTTTCTTT. This translates into CASAGGMNIEAFF.

In this sample, this clonotype turned up a few times. CDR3 residues: CASSTYLGLAGGPGKTQYF. CDR3 DNA: TGTGCCAGCAGCACCTACTTGGGACTAGCGGGAGGGCCAGGGAAGACCCAGTACTTC. V and J are TRBV6-5 and TRBJ2-5; TRBD2 matches at 16 bases. The CDR3 runs to 19 residues. The V gene's germline CDR1 is MNHEY and CDR2 SVGAGI. The V segment lost 6 bases and the J segment 6 bases; nucleotides outside the gene matches: 16.

This clonotype showed up just a few times. V gene TRBV4-3 combines with J gene TRBJ2-7; TRBD1 agrees at 8 bases. Germline trimming cut 0 bases from V and 4 bases from J; bases unmatched to any gene: 11. The CDR3 is 17 residues long. Germline values: CDR1 LGHNA, CDR2 YSLEER. The CDR3 spells CASSQEPGQGGRYEQYF. The CDR3 region has the DNA TGCGCCAGCAGCCAAGAACCTGGACAGGGTGGAAGGTACGAGCAGTACTTC.

This clonotype was detected many times. J is TRBJ1-3 and V is TRBV11-2, with 7 bases fitting TRBD1. V dropped 5 bases and J dropped 0; count of bases not matched to a gene: 4. The CDR3 totals 15 residues. Looked up from germline, CDR1 is SGHAT and CDR2 is FQNNGV. CDR3 amino acids: CASSRDRSSGNTIYF. The CDR3 nucleotides are TGTGCCAGCAGCCGGGACAGAAGCTCTGGAAACACCATATATTTT.

This clonotype was recorded at least ten times. The CDR3 DNA follows: TGTGCCAGCAGCCCCGGACACGGGAAAAAAGCTTTCTTT. Its protein is CASSPGHGKKAFF. The gene calls are TRBV12-3 or TRBV12-4 and TRBJ1-1, with TRBD1 as a possible D gene (5 bases). V shed 6 bases and J shed 9 bases, with 17 bases lying between them. This CDR3 has 13 residues.

Many counts were recorded for this clonotype. The chain combines TRBV7-3 with TRBJ2-5; D may match TRBD1 or TRBD2 (7 bases each). From germline, CDR1 is SGHTA and CDR2 FQGTGA. The CDR3 has 14 residues. The V end lost 4 bases, the J end lost 4 bases, and 13 bases lay between the germline ends. As DNA, the CDR3 is TGTGCCAGCAGCTCGGGACAGCGGGGAGAGACCCAGTACTTC. Protein product: CASSSGQRGETQYF.